The 10 T cell receptor beta chains listed next were all sequenced from one sample in a study of cytomegalovirus exposure and HLA in healthy donors. This PCR relied on a set of 60 Vbeta primers and 13 Jbeta primers. Some clones are missing from TCRdb's copy, which holds only in-frame ones; the method was immunoSEQ multiplex PCR. The sample shows around 130,000 clones, 74% of them seen only once. Sequencing was done on a sample of PBMCs. The origin of the receptors is a woman aged 45-65 years in good health and CMV-seropositive.

The V and J genes are TRBV18 and TRBJ2-2; no clear D gene. Germline loops: CDR1 KGHSH, CDR2 LQKENI. The CDR3 has 12 amino acids. V shed 6 bases and J shed 6 bases, with 8 bases lying between them. The CDR3 DNA reads TGTGCCAGCTCCCCCTCGTCCGGGGAGCTGTTTTTT. Residues: CASSPSSGELFF.

The chain couples TRBV4-1 to TRBJ2-7; 7 nucleotides match TRBD1. The V gene's germline CDR1 is MGHRA and CDR2 YSYEKL. The CDR3 length is 14 residues. J gave up 5 bases and V 3 bases, and 7 bases lay outside the gene matches. This CDR3 reads CASSHNRGTDEQYF. The DNA for the CDR3 is TGCGCCAGCAGCCATAACAGGGGTACGGACGAGCAGTACTTC.

The chain has TRBV6-1 and TRBJ2-5, with TRBD2 as a possible D gene (7 bases). The CDR3 runs 14 residues. From germline, CDR1 is MNHNS and CDR2 SASEGT. The ends were cut back, 6 bases at V and 2 bases at J, with 13 bases in the middle. CDR3 amino acids: CASSYGGPQETQYF. The DNA of the CDR3 is TGTGCCAGCAGCTACGGGGGGCCACAAGAGACCCAGTACTTC.

In DNA, the CDR3 is TGTGCCACCCAGGTTGCAGGGGCGAATGAGCAGTTCTTC. Translation gives CATQVAGANEQFF. J is TRBJ2-1 and V is TRBV10-3, with a possible D match to TRBD1 (6 bases). From germline, CDR1 is ENHRY and CDR2 SYGVKD. The CDR3 has 13 amino acids. Trimming took 10 bases from V and 7 from J, leaving 17 bases between them.

This clone was detected a few times. The V and J genes are TRBV19 and TRBJ2-2; 9 positions match TRBD2. There are 14 residues in the CDR3. Trimming removed 7 bases from V and 6 bases from J; junction bases left unmatched: 6. Germline V lookup: CDR1 LNHDA, CDR2 SQIVND (reference sequence). CDR3 amino acids: CASKGRGGSGELFF. DNA of the CDR3: TGTGCCAGTAAGGGGCGGGGGGGATCCGGGGAGCTGTTTTTT.

The chain employs TRBV13 and TRBJ1-2; 8 bases agree with TRBD1. The germline V gene has CDR1 PRHDT and CDR2 FYEKMQ (reference sequence). This CDR3 region has 14 residues. V lost 5 bases and J lost 3; bases outside the gene matches: 5. CDR3 DNA: TGTGCCAGCAGCCCCCGGGACAGGTACTATGGCTACACCTTC. Its translation: CASSPRDRYYGYTF.

CDR3: CASSRQASTDTQYF. DNA for the CDR3: TGCGCCAGCAGCCGACAGGCTAGCACAGATACGCAGTATTTT. The V call is TRBV5-1, the J call TRBJ2-3, with a weak D call TRBD1 (6 bases). The germline V and J ends were trimmed by 4 bases and 0 bases, with 9 bases remaining between them. The CDR3 totals 14 residues. CDR1 SGHRS and CDR2 YFSETQ come from the germline V gene.

CDR3 amino acids: CASSEGRRQGGTDTQYF. The CDR3 DNA sequence: TGCGCCAGCAGTGAAGGTCGGAGGCAGGGGGGAACAGATACGCAGTATTTT. This chain joins TRBV10-1 and TRBJ2-3; weak D call: TRBD1 (7 bases). V was shortened by 3 bases and J by 3 bases, with 19 bases between the two germline ends. The CDR3 consists of 17 residues. The germline CDR1 and CDR2 sequences are WNHNN and SYGVQD (reference sequence).

The genes are TRBV5-5 and TRBJ2-2, with 7 bases aligning to TRBD2. Germline lookup yields CDR1 SGHKS and CDR2 YYEKEE (reference sequence). V dropped 4 bases and J dropped 2; count of bases not matched to a gene: 2. The CDR3 contains 14 residues. The CDR3 loop reads CASSGGGNTGELFF. CDR3 nucleotide sequence: TGTGCCAGCAGCGGGGGGGGTAACACCGGGGAGCTGTTTTTT.

The chain is built from TRBV6-1 and TRBJ2-7; D perhaps matches TRBD1 (5 bases). This CDR3 comprises 14 residues. CDR1 MNHNS and CDR2 SASEGT come from the germline V gene. Trimming left V 5 bases short and J 1 base short, with 12 bases between. The CDR3 here is CASSSQDKSYEQYF. DNA of the CDR3: TGTGCCAGCAGTTCCCAGGACAAGTCCTACGAGCAGTACTTC.